These 20 T cell receptor beta chains came from one sample sequenced in a study of OX40 agonist ivuxolimab in advanced cancers. The repertoire was sequenced with immunoSEQ multiplex PCR; TCRdb's copy has only in-frame clones and lacks some. The repertoire has approximately 90,000 clones, 85% to 90% of them found once; the top ten carry approximately 0.3%. Sequenced here: CD4+ or CD8+ T cells sorted from blood, sampled in a trial of the OX40 agonist ivuxolimab. These receptors were obtained from an adult with an advanced solid tumor such as melanoma, head and neck, liver or kidney cancer.

This clone has a single count. The chain recombines TRBV5-6 with TRBJ1-1; TRBD1 is a possible D gene (6 bases). V was shortened by 3 bases and J by 3 bases, with 21 bases between the two germline ends. Germline loops: CDR1 SGHDT, CDR2 YYEEEE. The CDR3 spans 17 residues. The CDR3 reads CASSSVPPRGVDTEAFF. The DNA for the CDR3 is TGTGCCAGCAGCTCCGTCCCACCCAGGGGTGTGGACACTGAAGCTTTCTTT.

The J gene is TRBJ2-7, the V gene TRBV30; 7 bases agree with TRBD1. The CDR3 totals 15 residues. J gave up 0 bases and V 3 bases, and 8 bases lay outside the gene matches. Per germline, CDR1 GTSNPN and CDR2 SVGIG (reference sequence). This chain's CDR3 is CAWSPGQDTSYEQYF. The DNA for the CDR3 is TGTGCCTGGAGCCCTGGACAGGATACCTCCTACGAGCAGTACTTC.

This chain uses TRBV19 with TRBJ1-1; D possibly corresponds to TRBD1 (5 bases). V lost 0 bases, J lost 1 base, and 9 bases lay in between. The V gene's germline CDR1 is LNHDA and CDR2 SQIVND (reference sequence). The CDR3 runs to 15 residues. The DNA for the CDR3 is TGTGCCAGTAGTATAGAAGGGACCGCGAACACTGAAGCTTTCTTT. The encoded protein is CASSIEGTANTEAFF.

The rearrangement joins TRBV19 to TRBJ1-2; D is unresolved. The germline V gene encodes CDR1 LNHDA and CDR2 SQIVND (reference sequence). This CDR3 has 14 amino acids. Trimming removed 2 bases at V and 6 bases at J, with 13 bases between. CDR3 sequence: CASSIFPLGNGYTF. The DNA of the CDR3 is TGTGCCAGTAGTATATTCCCCTTGGGGAATGGCTACACCTTC.

The chain recombines TRBV15 with TRBJ2-3, with D possibly TRBD2 on 6 matching bases. This CDR3 has 16 amino acids. CDR1 is LNHNV and CDR2 is YYDKDF in the germline V gene (reference sequence). Trimming left V 0 bases short and J 2 bases short, with 12 bases between. The CDR3: CATSRDPGENTDTQYF. The CDR3 DNA is TGTGCCACCAGCAGAGATCCGGGGGAGAACACAGATACGCAGTATTTT.

J is TRBJ1-1 and V is TRBV28; tentatively, D is TRBD1 (6 bases). This CDR3 has 15 residues. V was shortened by 5 bases and J by 7 bases, with 20 bases between the two germline ends. The germline V gene has CDR1 MDHEN and CDR2 SYDVKM. The chain's CDR3 is CASSLSLTGFNEAFF. CDR3 in DNA: TGTGCCAGCAGTCTTTCCCTAACAGGGTTTAATGAAGCTTTCTTT.

This clone was seen a few times. The chain links TRBV11-2 to TRBJ2-1, with TRBD2 matching over 14 bases. V lost 3 bases and J lost 2; bases outside the gene matches: 6. The CDR3 loop spans 18 amino acids. Germline assignment: CDR1 SGHAT and CDR2 FQNNGV. In DNA form, the CDR3 reads TGTGCCAGCAGCTTTGGGACTAGCGGGAGAAAGGCCTACAATGAGCAGTTCTTC. The encoded protein is CASSFGTSGRKAYNEQFF.

The V call is TRBV27, the J call TRBJ2-7; no firm D call. The V and J ends lost 6 bases and 2 bases respectively, with 11 bases between them. The germline CDR1 and CDR2 sequences are MNHEY and SMNVEV (reference sequence). This CDR3 comprises 13 residues. The CDR3 region has the DNA TGTGCCAGCAGCCGATCGGGTCCCTACGAGCAGTACTTC. Its translation is CASSRSGPYEQYF.

The DNA of the CDR3 is TGCGCCAGCAGCCAAGATATCAGGGTCGAGCAGTACTTC. Translating gives CASSQDIRVEQYF. The gene calls are TRBV4-1 and TRBJ2-7, with D perhaps TRBD1 (5 bases). The V and J ends lost 0 bases and 6 bases respectively, with 9 bases between them. This CDR3 is built from 13 residues. Germline loops: CDR1 MGHRA, CDR2 YSYEKL.

The gene calls are TRBV10-3 and TRBJ1-3; the match to TRBD1 covers 9 bases. The ends lost 3 bases at V and 0 bases at J; junction bases unmatched: 3. The CDR3 has 16 amino acids. In germline, CDR1 is ENHRY, CDR2 SYGVKD. This CDR3 is CAISDGTGNSGNTIYF. DNA for the CDR3: TGTGCCATCAGTGACGGGACAGGGAACTCTGGAAACACCATATATTTT.

V gene TRBV6-6 combines with J gene TRBJ1-3; D is unresolved. The germline V gene has CDR1 MNHNY and CDR2 SVGAGI (reference sequence). The V end was cut by 6 bases, the J end by 0 bases, with 12 bases between. The CDR3 is made up of 15 amino acids. In DNA form, the CDR3 reads TGTGCCAGCAGCCCCGACTGGAGCTCTGGAAACACCATATATTTT. Translation: CASSPDWSSGNTIYF.

V and J are TRBV4-2 and TRBJ2-2; D is perhaps TRBD2 (6 bases). V was shortened by 4 bases and J by 3 bases, with 15 bases between the two germline ends. Germline V gene sequence: CDR1 LGHNA, CDR2 YNFKEQ. The CDR3 extends over 16 amino acids. Here the CDR3 reads CASSPNLAFDTGELFF. CDR3 nucleotides: TGTGCCAGCAGCCCAAATCTAGCGTTCGACACCGGGGAGCTGTTTTTT.

This clone was counted between two and nine times. This chain joins TRBV4-2 and TRBJ1-2; 9 bases align to TRBD1. Germline assignment: CDR1 LGHNA and CDR2 YNFKEQ. The CDR3 length is 14 residues. V shed 0 bases, J shed 7 bases, and the junction held 3 bases outside the gene matches. CDR3 region: CASSQERTGVGYTF. The CDR3 region has the DNA TGTGCCAGCAGCCAAGAGAGGACAGGGGTTGGCTACACCTTC.

The rearrangement uses TRBV5-1 and TRBJ2-2; the D call may be TRBD1 or TRBD2 (5 bases each). Germline-derived CDR1 and CDR2 are SGHRS and YFSETQ. V was clipped by 5 bases and J by 0 bases, with 11 bases between them. The CDR3 sequence is 15 residues long. Here the CDR3 DNA reads TGCGCCAGCAGGTCGGGACCGACGAACACCGGGGAGCTGTTTTTT. Translated: CASRSGPTNTGELFF.

This chain joins TRBV7-9 and TRBJ2-1, with D unresolved. Trimming removed 5 bases at V and 5 bases at J, with 7 bases between. CDR3 length equals 12 residues. Looked up from germline, CDR1 is SEHNR and CDR2 is FQNEAQ (reference sequence). CDR3 sequence: CASSPPNNEQFF. CDR3 bases: TGTGCCAGCAGCCCCCCGAACAATGAGCAGTTCTTC.

V usage is TRBV9 and J usage is TRBJ2-3; TRBD2 matches at 7 bases. V was clipped by 4 bases and J by 10 bases; unmatched bases: 9. This CDR3 is built from 13 residues. Germline CDR1 SGDLS, CDR2 YYNGEE. The CDR3 region is CASSPRRGSAQYF. DNA for the CDR3: TGTGCCAGCAGCCCCCGGCGCGGGAGTGCGCAGTATTTT. Drawing the rest from reference TRBV9 and TRBJ2-3, the complete variable domain is DSGVTQTPKHLITATGQRVTLRCSPRSGDLSVYWYQQSLDQGLQFLIQYYNGEERAKGNILERFSAQQFPDLHSELNLSSLELGDSALYFCASSPRRGSAQYFGPGTRLTVL.

Only a few counts were recorded for this clone. The chain has TRBV5-6 and TRBJ1-5; no reliable D call. Per germline, CDR1 SGHDT and CDR2 YYEEEE. The CDR3 sequence is 14 residues long. Trimming took off 0 bases at V and 2 bases at J, with 6 bases between the two ends. CDR3 loop: CASSLGPGNQPQHF. The CDR3 nucleotides are TGTGCCAGCAGCTTGGGACCCGGCAATCAGCCCCAGCATTTT.

The rearrangement joins TRBV5-4 to TRBJ2-7; TRBD2 agrees at 10 bases. This CDR3 spans 16 amino acids. J lost 5 bases, V lost 4 bases, and 12 bases had no gene match. Germline-derived CDR1 and CDR2 are SGHNT and YYREEE (reference sequence). The CDR3 DNA follows: TGTGCCAGCAGCCGGGTTGGACTAGCGGACTTGGACGAGCAGTACTTC. Protein sequence: CASSRVGLADLDEQYF.

This clone was detected only a few times. The rearrangement links TRBV6-6 to TRBJ2-2; tentatively, D is TRBD1 (5 bases). In germline, CDR1 is MNHNY, CDR2 SVGAGI (reference sequence). CDR3 length: 15 residues. The ends were cut back, 4 bases at V and 0 bases at J, with 9 bases in the middle. The chain's CDR3 is CASSSDTSNTGELFF. CDR3 nucleotide sequence: TGTGCCAGCAGTTCGGACACCTCGAACACCGGGGAGCTGTTTTTT.

The chain couples TRBV19 to TRBJ1-1; TRBD1 matches 7 bases. Trimming took 6 bases from V and 3 from J; bases not matched to a gene: 4. Germline V gene sequence: CDR1 LNHDA, CDR2 SQIVND (reference sequence). CDR3 length: 13 residues. The CDR3 is CASSTGEDTEAFF. Here the CDR3 DNA reads TGTGCCAGTAGCACAGGGGAGGACACTGAAGCTTTCTTT.